These 30 T cell receptor beta chains originate from one sample sequenced in a study of T-cell memory formation after mild COVID-19. MiXCR, run by TCRdb on the 5' RACE reads, gives a single entry per CDR3 protein. The data show around 200,000 distinct CDR3 sequences, with over 9.5% seen just once and approximately 2.8% held by the top ten. Sequenced material: PBMCs or a T cell subset sorted from them (not recorded which). The receptors originated from a man aged 18 to 35 who had mild COVID-19 (a few samples of this study predate the infection). Cell type and time point are not known.

The chain is built from TRBV19 and TRBJ1-5; 8 nucleotides align to TRBD1. The J segment lost 5 bases and the V segment lost 3 bases, leaving 9 bases of the junction unmatched. The CDR3 is 16 residues long. Per germline, CDR1 LNHDA and CDR2 SQIVND (reference sequence). The CDR3 nucleotides are TGTGCCAGTAGTATTAAAGGGACAGGTTTGTATCAGCCCCAGCATTTT. It codes for CASSIKGTGLYQPQHF.

This clonotype was picked up a small number of times. The J gene is TRBJ1-1, the V gene TRBV20-1; the D gene is possibly TRBD1 (6 bases). Trimming removed 4 bases from V and 4 bases from J, with 13 bases in between. Germline V gene sequence: CDR1 DFQATT, CDR2 SNEGSKA (reference sequence). The CDR3 consists of 13 residues. The CDR3 coding sequence is TGCAGTGCTACTCGCCTCAGGGGCACTGAAGCTTTCTTT. This translates into CSATRLRGTEAFF.

The rearrangement uses TRBV7-3 and TRBJ2-3; D possibly corresponds to TRBD2 (5 bases). The V gene lost 4 bases and the J gene lost 1 base, with 12 bases spanning the gap. The germline V gene encodes CDR1 SGHTA and CDR2 FQGTGA. This CDR3 comprises 15 residues. The CDR3 sequence is CASSSRGRGTDTQYF. As DNA, the CDR3 is TGTGCCAGCAGCTCTCGAGGGCGGGGCACAGATACGCAGTATTTT.

This clonotype was recorded a few times. A much larger clone differs from this one at a single base, so this may be a read error. This rearrangement joins TRBV7-2 to TRBJ2-5, with D unresolved. Trimming took off 0 bases at V and 2 bases at J, with 4 bases between the two ends. The length of the CDR3 is 13 residues. Germline CDR1 reads SGHTA; CDR2 reads FQGNSA. The CDR3 region has the DNA TGTGCCAGCAGCTTAGCCCAGCAAGAGACCCAGTACTTC. Its translation is CASSLAQQETQYF.

The sample holds a few counts of this clonotype. The gene calls are TRBV4-3 and TRBJ1-5; D ambiguous. The CDR3 extends over 13 amino acids. Germline-derived CDR1 and CDR2 are LGHNA and YSLEER. V was clipped by 1 base and J by 5 bases, with 6 bases between them. CDR3 DNA sequence: TGCGCCAGCAGCCAAGTCTGGGATCAGCCCCAGCATTTT. Translated, it gives CASSQVWDQPQHF.

The chain has TRBV19 and TRBJ2-7; the D is unclear. Germline V gene sequence: CDR1 LNHDA, CDR2 SQIVND (reference sequence). The CDR3 covers 13 residues. Deletions cut 3 bases from V and 6 bases from J, with 12 bases between. CDR3 sequence: CASSIGVTGEQYV. CDR3 nucleotides: TGTGCCAGTAGTATTGGGGTAACGGGCGAGCAGTACGTC.

V gene TRBV6-2 or TRBV6-3 combines with J gene TRBJ2-5; a possible D gene is TRBD1 (5 bases). Germline lookup yields CDR1 MNHEY and CDR2 SVGEGT. V lost 2 bases and J lost 3, with 19 bases in between. This CDR3 is built from 17 residues. The CDR3 coding sequence is TGTGCCAGCAGTTACGCCCTTCTCGCCAGGGCTAAAGAGACCCAGTACTTC. This codes for CASSYALLARAKETQYF.

This chain connects TRBV7-2 to TRBJ2-3; TRBD2 might be the D (5 bases). Germline V lookup: CDR1 SGHTA, CDR2 FQGNSA. This CDR3 spans 15 amino acids. V was trimmed by 3 bases and J by 2 bases, leaving 12 bases between them. The CDR3, as DNA: TGTGCCAGCAGCTTGCTTGGACTCTACACAGATACGCAGTATTTT. This codes for CASSLLGLYTDTQYF.

V is TRBV4-2 and J is TRBJ1-4; D may be TRBD1 (5 bases). The CDR3 is 17 amino acids. Trimming pared 4 bases from V and 8 bases from J, leaving 23 bases between. Germline CDR1 is LGHNA and CDR2 is YNFKEQ. CDR3 in DNA: TGTGCCAGCAGCCCGCGAACTGGGATAGGGGATATGGAAAAACTGTTTTTT. It yields the protein CASSPRTGIGDMEKLFF.

This clonotype was recorded many times. The rearrangement uses TRBV5-1 and TRBJ1-1, with no clear D. The CDR3 has 13 amino acids. The V and J ends lost 1 base and 3 bases respectively, with 7 bases between them. Germline loops: CDR1 SGHRS, CDR2 YFSETQ. In DNA form, the CDR3 reads TGCGCCAGCAGCTTGAAATTAGACACTGAAGCTTTCTTT. Protein sequence: CASSLKLDTEAFF.

The rearrangement uses TRBV12-3 or TRBV12-4 and TRBJ1-2, with D possibly TRBD1 on 5 matching bases. The ends were cut back, 3 bases at V and 4 bases at J, with 12 bases in the middle. The CDR3 spans 14 residues. CDR3 residues: CASSFGGSSYGYTF. CDR3 DNA: TGTGCCAGCAGTTTCGGGGGATCTAGCTATGGCTACACCTTC.

This chain connects TRBV19 to TRBJ1-3; a weak D match, TRBD1 (5 bases). The CDR3 sequence is 15 residues long. The V gene's germline CDR1 is LNHDA and CDR2 SQIVND (reference sequence). Trimming removed 3 bases at V and 0 bases at J, with 9 bases between. CDR3 DNA sequence: TGTGCCAGTAGTATGGGGCGCGGCTCTGGAAACACCATATATTTT. Protein: CASSMGRGSGNTIYF.

This CDR3 is CASSLAGSNVLTF. The CDR3 DNA follows: TGTGCCAGCAGCTTAGCAGGCAGCAACGTCCTGACTTTC. The chain combines TRBV11-3 with TRBJ2-6; D unclear. The CDR3 runs to 13 residues. Trimming took 1 base from V and 9 from J, leaving 7 bases between them. Germline V gene data show CDR1 as SGHNT and CDR2 as YENEEA.

This chain joins TRBV4-1 and TRBJ2-7, with a possible D match to TRBD2 (6 bases). Germline CDR1 is MGHRA and CDR2 is YSYEKL. The V end lost 1 base, the J end lost 0 bases, and 10 bases lay between the germline ends. The CDR3 sequence is 15 residues long. CDR3 DNA: TGCGCCAGCAGCCAAGGAAGGACTAACTCCTACGAGCAGTACTTC. Translating it yields CASSQGRTNSYEQYF.

The V call is TRBV7-2, the J call TRBJ1-5, with 8 bases fitting TRBD1. This CDR3 comprises 14 residues. Trimming took 5 bases from V and 7 from J; bases not matched to a gene: 7. Germline loops: CDR1 SGHTA, CDR2 FQGNSA. The CDR3 DNA reads as TGTGCCAGCAGCCCGAACAGGGGGGAGCAGCCCCAGCATTTT. It specifies CASSPNRGEQPQHF.

The V call is TRBV5-1, the J call TRBJ1-3; D gene uncertain. CDR1 is SGHRS and CDR2 is YFSETQ in the germline V gene. CDR3 length: 13 residues. V lost 0 bases and J lost 4, with 5 bases in between. The CDR3 bases are TGCGCCAGCAGCTTGGACAGCGGAAACACCATATATTTT. It translates to CASSLDSGNTIYF.

The rearrangement links TRBV7-9 to TRBJ1-2; D ambiguous. V was pared by 3 bases and J by 4 bases, with 9 bases between. Germline lookup yields CDR1 SEHNR and CDR2 FQNEAQ (reference sequence). The CDR3 length is 13 residues. The CDR3 region has the DNA TGTGCCAGCAGCTTCGGCGGTTCCTATGGCTACACCTTC. This encodes CASSFGGSYGYTF. Full variable domain (remainder filled in from reference TRBV7-9 and TRBJ1-2): DTGVSQNPRHKITKRGQNVTFRCDPISEHNRLYWYRQTLGQGPEFLTYFQNEAQLEKSRLLSDRFSAERPKGSFSTLEIQRTEQGDSAMYLCASSFGGSYGYTFGSGTRLTVV.

CDR3 sequence (DNA): TGTGCCAGCAGCCCACCAGCGGGAGCAGATACGCAGTATTTT. It translates to CASSPPAGADTQYF. The chain is built from TRBV7-9 and TRBJ2-3; TRBD2 aligns across 8 bases. Per germline, CDR1 SEHNR and CDR2 FQNEAQ (reference sequence). The CDR3 extends over 14 amino acids. V shed 5 bases and J 4 bases; nucleotides not matched to a gene: 5.

The rearrangement joins TRBV30 to TRBJ1-2, with 7 bases aligning to TRBD1. The CDR3 has 13 amino acids. Unmatched junction bases numbered 9, after V lost 8 bases and J lost 3 bases. The germline CDR1 and CDR2 sequences are GTSNPN and SVGIG (reference sequence). The CDR3 is CAGARGGDYGYTF. The CDR3 DNA is TGTGCCGGGGCCAGGGGGGGCGACTATGGCTACACCTTC. The full variable domain, in which reference TRBV30 and TRBJ1-2 provide the parts outside the CDR3, is SQTIHQWPATLVQPVGSPLSLECTVEGTSNPNLYWYRQAAGRGLQLLFYSVGIGQISSEVPQNLSASRPQDRQFILSSKKLLLSDSGFYLCAGARGGDYGYTFGSGTRLTVV.

This clonotype has just a few counts. The chain couples TRBV9 to TRBJ2-5; TRBD2 agrees at 9 bases. The junction had 4 bases not matched to a gene; V was cut back by 0 bases and J by 4 bases. Germline CDR1 is SGDLS and CDR2 is YYNGEE. The CDR3 is 15 amino acids. Written as DNA, the CDR3 is TGTGCCAGCAGCGTAGGTACTAGCGGGTTAGAGACCCAGTACTTC. It yields the protein CASSVGTSGLETQYF. The full variable domain, with the rest looked up from reference TRBV9 and TRBJ2-5, is DSGVTQTPKHLITATGQRVTLRCSPRSGDLSVYWYQQSLDQGLQFLIQYYNGEERAKGNILERFSAQQFPDLHSELNLSSLELGDSALYFCASSVGTSGLETQYFGPGTRLLVL.

The chain uses TRBV2 and TRBJ2-1; D perhaps matches TRBD2 (6 bases). Between the trimmed V and J ends, which lost 4 bases and 10 bases, there was a span of 14 bases. CDR1 and CDR2 (germline): SNHLY, FYNNEI. The CDR3 has 13 amino acids. The CDR3: CASSGPGDGEQFF. The CDR3 bases are TGTGCCAGCAGTGGACCGGGAGACGGAGAGCAGTTCTTC.

This clonotype was recorded at least ten times. This sequence joins TRBV6-5 and TRBJ2-7; 7 positions agree with TRBD1. The CDR3 is 14 residues long. V gave up 5 bases and J gave up 10 bases; unmatched junction bases: 14. Germline-derived CDR1 and CDR2 are MNHEY and SVGAGI. As DNA, the CDR3 is TGTGCCAGCAGTCACGACAGGGCCCACCCTCGTCAGTACTTC. Its translation is CASSHDRAHPRQYF.

This clonotype was detected only a few times. V and J are TRBV5-1 and TRBJ1-5; TRBD1 agrees at 10 bases. V lost 0 bases and J lost 7; bases outside the gene matches: 4. Germline loops: CDR1 SGHRS, CDR2 YFSETQ. This CDR3 has 15 residues. In nucleotides, the CDR3 is TGCGCCAGCAGCTTGGCCGGGACAGGGGAACAGCCCCAGCATTTT. It is translated as CASSLAGTGEQPQHF.

The rearrangement links TRBV12-3 or TRBV12-4 to TRBJ2-7; D is uncertain. This CDR3 has 12 residues. Trimming left V 6 bases short and J 5 bases short, with 11 bases between. The CDR3 protein is CASSPPFHEQYF. In DNA form, the CDR3 reads TGTGCCAGCAGCCCCCCGTTCCACGAGCAGTACTTC.

This chain uses TRBV7-7 with TRBJ2-7; 7 nucleotides agree with TRBD2. V dropped 2 bases and J dropped 3; count of bases not matched to a gene: 1. CDR3 size: 13 residues. Germline values: CDR1 SSHAT, CDR2 FNYEAQ (reference sequence). In DNA form, the CDR3 reads TGTGCCAGCAGCTTAAGCGGGGACTACGAGCAGTACTTC. The encoded protein is CASSLSGDYEQYF.

This chain links TRBV4-1 with TRBJ1-1; D is unresolved. The length of the CDR3 is 14 residues. V was cut by 2 bases and J by 4 bases, with 11 bases left in between. Per the germline V gene, CDR1 is MGHRA and CDR2 is YSYEKL. CDR3 in DNA: TGCGCCAGCAGCCAACCCAACAGAGCCACTGAAGCTTTCTTT. As protein: CASSQPNRATEAFF.

V is TRBV7-8 and J is TRBJ1-4, with D perhaps matching TRBD1 (5 bases). Germline CDR1 is SGHVS and CDR2 is FQNEAQ. V dropped 5 bases and J dropped 8 bases, with 27 bases sitting between them. This CDR3 spans 18 amino acids. The CDR3 spells CASSHIRGVGGRREKLFF. DNA of the CDR3: TGTGCCAGCAGCCATATTAGAGGGGTGGGCGGTCGAAGAGAAAAACTGTTTTTT.

V and J are TRBV5-1 and TRBJ2-2; D is possibly TRBD1 or TRBD2 (5 bases each). CDR1 is SGHRS, CDR2 YFSETQ, per germline. Trimming left V 2 bases short and J 4 bases short, with 12 bases between. The CDR3 contains 15 residues. CDR3 in DNA: TGCGCCAGCAGCTTCCAGGGCCGGGGCACCGGGGAGCTGTTTTTT. Translation: CASSFQGRGTGELFF.

This clonotype was seen only a few times. This chain uses TRBV5-6 with TRBJ2-3; possibly TRBD2 for D (5 bases). The CDR3 is 16 amino acids. V lost 4 bases to trimming and J lost 0 bases, with 15 bases between them. CDR1 and CDR2 from the germline V gene are SGHDT and YYEEEE. CDR3 DNA: TGTGCCAGCAGCCCTCCATTTGGCGGGAGCACAGATACGCAGTATTTT. It codes for CASSPPFGGSTDTQYF. The full variable domain, rest sourced from reference TRBV5-6 and TRBJ2-3, is DAGVTQSPTHLIKTRGQQVTLRCSPKSGHDTVSWYQQALGQGPQFIFQYYEEEERQRGNFPDRFSGHQFPNYSSELNVNALLLGDSALYLCASSPPFGGSTDTQYFGPGTRLTVL.

V and J are TRBV7-2 and TRBJ2-1; D is possibly TRBD2 (6 bases). The V end was cut by 9 bases, the J end by 4 bases, with 16 bases between. CDR3 size: 14 residues. Germline-derived CDR1 and CDR2 are SGHTA and FQGNSA. CDR3 sequence (DNA): TGTGCCAGTAGACGGGCGGGGCCATACAATGAGCAGTTCTTC. As protein: CASRRAGPYNEQFF.